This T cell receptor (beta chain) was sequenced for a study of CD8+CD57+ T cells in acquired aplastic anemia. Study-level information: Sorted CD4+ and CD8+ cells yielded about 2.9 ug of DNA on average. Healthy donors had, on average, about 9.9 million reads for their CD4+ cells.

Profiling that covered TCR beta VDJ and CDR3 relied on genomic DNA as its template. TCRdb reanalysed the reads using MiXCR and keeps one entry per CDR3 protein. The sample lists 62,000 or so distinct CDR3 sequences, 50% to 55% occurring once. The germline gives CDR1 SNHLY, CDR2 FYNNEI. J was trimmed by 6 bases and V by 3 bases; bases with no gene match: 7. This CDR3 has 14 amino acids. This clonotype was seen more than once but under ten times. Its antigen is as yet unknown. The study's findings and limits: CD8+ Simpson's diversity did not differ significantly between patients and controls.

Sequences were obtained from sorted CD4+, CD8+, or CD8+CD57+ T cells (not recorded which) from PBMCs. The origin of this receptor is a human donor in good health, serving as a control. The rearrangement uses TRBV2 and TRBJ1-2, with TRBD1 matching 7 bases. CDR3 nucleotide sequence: TGTGCCAGCAGTGACGCAGGGGGAATCCATGGCTACACCTTC. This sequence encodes CASSDAGGIHGYTF.